These 14 T cell receptor beta chains share one sample of origin, sequenced in a study of T cells expressing NK-cell markers. Reanalyzing the 5' RACE reads, TCRdb keeps one entry per CDR3 protein, without DNA. The sample holds about 260,000 distinct CDR3 sequences. Sequenced material: blood T cells: a sorted CD56 or NKG2C T cell subset, CD4+ or CD8+ T cells, or bulk PBMC T cells (not recorded which). These receptors were collected from a woman between 18 and 70 years old in good health.

The chain carries TRBV20-1 and TRBJ2-2; TCRdb gives TRBD1 as the D gene, but with no DNA this cannot be confirmed. CDR3 length: 16 amino acids. The germline V gene encodes CDR1 DFQATT and CDR2 SNEGSKA (reference sequence). The CDR3 protein is CSARARPGTGNGELFF.

The chain is built from TRBV5-1 and TRBJ2-5; TCRdb selects TRBD1, and the lack of DNA leaves this call unchecked. The germline V gene has CDR1 SGHRS and CDR2 YFSETQ. The CDR3 is 14 residues long. The CDR3 reads CASSWTGRGETQYF.

The CDR3 is CSARPLGGVSYNEQFF. The chain joins TRBV20-1 to TRBJ2-1; the TRBD1 assignment by TCRdb is unverifiable without DNA. This CDR3 has 16 residues. Germline V CDR1 and CDR2: DFQATT, SNEGSKA (reference sequence).

The chain joins TRBV12-3 or TRBV12-4 to TRBJ1-3. This CDR3 spans 15 amino acids. The CDR3 loop reads CASSLWGISGNTIYF.

V gene TRBV5-1 combines with J gene TRBJ2-7. The length of the CDR3 is 13 residues. Germline CDR1 reads SGHRS; CDR2 reads YFSETQ. The CDR3 sequence is CASSLAGWDEQYF.

J is TRBJ1-2 and V is TRBV27; the TCRdb D gene call, TRBD1, has no DNA to confirm it. The germline CDR1 and CDR2 sequences are MNHEY and SMNVEV (reference sequence). The CDR3 covers 14 residues. This CDR3 reads CASSFDRLWGGYTF.

This CDR3 is CASSQEGIPLHF. The gene calls are TRBV9 and TRBJ1-6. Germline CDR1 reads SGDLS; CDR2 reads YYNGEE. The CDR3 has 12 amino acids.

The genes are TRBV7-2 and TRBJ1-5. This CDR3 comprises 14 residues. Germline V CDR1 and CDR2: SGHTA, FQGNSA. CDR3 residues: CASSLGYPNQPQHF. The whole variable domain, filled in from reference TRBV7-2 and TRBJ1-5, reads GAGVSQSPSNKVTEKGKDVELRCDPISGHTALYWYRQSLGQGLEFLIYFQGNSAPDKSGLPSDRFSAERTGGSVSTLTIQRTQQEDSAVYLCASSLGYPNQPQHFGDGTRLSIL.

The chain recombines TRBV6-5 with TRBJ2-1; the TCRdb D gene call, TRBD2, has no DNA to confirm it. Germline values: CDR1 MNHEY, CDR2 SVGAGI. The CDR3 is 15 residues long. CDR3 region: CASSYERELNDEQFF.

CDR3 residues: CASSFTGTGFWDNQPQHF. V gene TRBV11-2 combines with J gene TRBJ1-5; the D gene TCRdb calls, TRBD1, cannot be checked with no DNA. Looked up from germline, CDR1 is SGHAT and CDR2 is FQNNGV. This CDR3 has 18 amino acids.

The chain carries TRBV7-8 and TRBJ2-4; checking the TCRdb D call of TRBD1 is not possible without DNA. This CDR3 is built from 15 residues. Germline CDR1 and CDR2: SGHVS and FQNEAQ. The CDR3 sequence is CASSEINRVGDIQYF.

The rearrangement uses TRBV6-5 and TRBJ1-6. The CDR3 extends over 12 amino acids. CDR1 and CDR2 (germline): MNHEY, SVGAGI. The CDR3: CASSYLDSPLHF.

This chain uses TRBV5-1 with TRBJ1-2. Germline V gene data show CDR1 as SGHRS and CDR2 as YFSETQ. The CDR3 sequence is 14 residues long. The CDR3 sequence: CASSGRQSGYGYTF.

The chain employs TRBV6-1 and TRBJ2-3. CDR1 and CDR2 from the germline V gene are MNHNS and SASEGT. The CDR3 is 13 amino acids. CDR3 protein: CASSRDSSDTQYF.